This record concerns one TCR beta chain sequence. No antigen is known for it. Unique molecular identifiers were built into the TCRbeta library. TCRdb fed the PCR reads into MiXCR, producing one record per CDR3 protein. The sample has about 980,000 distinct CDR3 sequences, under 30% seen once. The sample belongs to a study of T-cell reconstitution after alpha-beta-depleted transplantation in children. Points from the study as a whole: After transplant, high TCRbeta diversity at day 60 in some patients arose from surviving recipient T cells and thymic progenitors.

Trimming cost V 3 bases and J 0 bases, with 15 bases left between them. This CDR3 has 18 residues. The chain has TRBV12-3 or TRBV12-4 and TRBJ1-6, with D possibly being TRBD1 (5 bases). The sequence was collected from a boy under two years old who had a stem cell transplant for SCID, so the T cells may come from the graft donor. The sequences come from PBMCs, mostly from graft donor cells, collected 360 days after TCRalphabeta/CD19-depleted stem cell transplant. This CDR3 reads CASSFRLLRGSYNSPLHF. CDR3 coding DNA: TGTGCCAGCAGTTTTAGACTCTTAAGGGGCTCCTATAATTCACCCCTCCACTTT.